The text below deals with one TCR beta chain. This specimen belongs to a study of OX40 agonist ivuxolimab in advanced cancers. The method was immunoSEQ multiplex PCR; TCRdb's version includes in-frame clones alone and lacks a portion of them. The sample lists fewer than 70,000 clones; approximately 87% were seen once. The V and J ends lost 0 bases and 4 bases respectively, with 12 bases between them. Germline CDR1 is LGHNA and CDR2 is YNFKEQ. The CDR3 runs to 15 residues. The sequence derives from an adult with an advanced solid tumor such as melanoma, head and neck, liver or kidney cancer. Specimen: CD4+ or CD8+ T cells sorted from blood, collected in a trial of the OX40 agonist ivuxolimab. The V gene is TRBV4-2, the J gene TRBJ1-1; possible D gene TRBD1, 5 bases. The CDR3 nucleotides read TGTGCCAGCAGCCAAGAAGCAGGGATGGGCACTGAAGCTTTCTTT. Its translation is CASSQEAGMGTEAFF.